Below are 20 T cell receptor beta chains sequenced from a single sample in a study of T cells in Graves' hyperthyroidism and ophthalmopathy. Researchers took RNA transcripts and amplified the TCR beta CDR3 regions from them. First-round RT-PCR targeting the TCR CDR3 was performed with the HTBI primer set. TCRdb re-called the multiplex PCR reads with MiXCR, one entry per CDR3 protein. The sample has about 610,000 distinct CDR3 sequences, around 15% seen once; the top ten hold over 3.5%. Sequenced material: blood. The source is a middle-aged woman with Graves' ophthalmopathy.

The V gene is TRBV27, the J gene TRBJ1-2; D is unclear. With 6 bases removed from V and 0 bases from J, the gap between germline ends came to 8 bases. This CDR3 has 13 residues. The germline CDR1 and CDR2 sequences are MNHEY and SMNVEV (reference sequence). CDR3 amino acids: CASRRHANYGYTF. In DNA, the CDR3 is TGTGCCAGCAGGAGGCACGCTAACTATGGCTACACCTTC.

This clonotype has at least ten counts. J is TRBJ2-7 and V is TRBV6-2 or TRBV6-3; D is perhaps TRBD1 or TRBD2 (5 bases each). Trimming removed 9 bases at V and 5 bases at J, with 17 bases between. Germline V gene lookup returns CDR1 MNHEY and CDR2 SVGEGT. The CDR3 is 13 amino acids. The CDR3 is CASRDSGPHEQYF. The CDR3 DNA reads TGTGCCAGTCGAGACAGCGGACCCCACGAGCAGTACTTC.

This clonotype appeared many times. CDR3 bases: TGTGCCAGCAGCCTCACTAGCGCCGAGACCCAGTACTTC. Its translation: CASSLTSAETQYF. The V gene is TRBV12-3 or TRBV12-4, the J gene TRBJ2-5; 7 bases are shared with TRBD2. The CDR3 covers 13 residues. V trimming: 6 bases; J trimming: 5 bases; junction bases outside the gene matches: 6.

The rearrangement uses TRBV27 and TRBJ2-2, with 11 bases identical to TRBD1. Germline V CDR1 and CDR2: MNHEY, SMNVEV (reference sequence). The CDR3 runs to 16 residues. The V and J ends lost 4 bases and 5 bases, in that order; junction bases with no gene match: 6. The CDR3 here is CASSSPGQGVTGELFF. Written as DNA, the CDR3 is TGTGCCAGCAGTTCGCCGGGACAGGGGGTGACCGGGGAGCTGTTTTTT.

In this sample, this clonotype turned up many times. The chain is built from TRBV19 and TRBJ2-6, with D perhaps assigned TRBD1 or TRBD2 (6 bases each). The CDR3 is made up of 16 amino acids. In germline, CDR1 is LNHDA, CDR2 SQIVND (reference sequence). V dropped 7 bases and J dropped 3 bases, with 16 bases sitting between them. CDR3 nucleotide sequence: TGTGCCAGTAACCTCCTAGGGGGGTTTGGGGCCAACGTCCTGACTTTC. This gives the protein CASNLLGGFGANVLTF.

V is TRBV18 and J is TRBJ2-5; a possible D gene is TRBD2 (5 bases). Germline V lookup: CDR1 KGHSH, CDR2 LQKENI. The CDR3 covers 15 residues. The germline V and J ends were trimmed by 0 bases and 1 base, with 9 bases remaining between them. In DNA, the CDR3 is TGTGCCAGCTCACCACCGACAACTAGCCAAGAGACCCAGTACTTC. Protein: CASSPPTTSQETQYF.

This clonotype was found many times. The chain joins TRBV7-8 to TRBJ1-3; maybe TRBD1 (6 bases). The CDR3 spans 17 residues. Trimming stripped 6 bases from V and 2 bases from J, with 20 bases between. In germline, CDR1 is SGHVS, CDR2 FQNEAQ. CDR3 sequence reads: CASRYPWGTTTGNTIYF. The CDR3 DNA reads TGTGCCAGCAGGTACCCCTGGGGGACAACAACTGGAAACACCATATATTTT.

The J gene is TRBJ1-3, the V gene TRBV12-3 or TRBV12-4, with D possibly TRBD1 on 5 matching bases. V gave up 8 bases and J gave up 0 bases, with 11 bases separating them. The CDR3 loop spans 14 amino acids. DNA of the CDR3: TGTGCCAGCCGGGACGATAGCTCTGGAAACACCATATATTTT. Translation gives CASRDDSSGNTIYF.

This clonotype was detected many times. This chain connects TRBV5-1 to TRBJ2-5, with TRBD2 matching 7 bases. Germline V CDR1 and CDR2: SGHRS, YFSETQ. Trimming removed 5 bases from V and 5 bases from J; junction bases left unmatched: 6. This CDR3 region has 13 residues. In DNA, the CDR3 is TGCGCCAGCAGTGCGGGAGAAAGGGAGACCCAGTACTTC. The encoded protein is CASSAGERETQYF.

There are many counts of this clonotype. V and J are TRBV19 and TRBJ1-5, with D possibly TRBD1 on 6 matching bases. The CDR3 extends over 13 amino acids. In germline, CDR1 is LNHDA, CDR2 SQIVND (reference sequence). Trimming cost V 11 bases and J 1 base, with 12 bases left between them. The CDR3 DNA is TGTGCCGGGGGGCTAAGCAGCAATCAGCCCCAGCATTTT. It yields the protein CAGGLSSNQPQHF. Full variable domain (rest looked up from reference TRBV19 and TRBJ1-5): DGGITQSPKYLFRKEGQNVTLSCEQNLNHDAMYWYRQDPGQGLRLIYYSQIVNDFQKGDIAEGYSVSREKKESFPLTVTSAQKNPTAFYLCAGGLSSNQPQHFGDGTRLSIL.

This clonotype has a count of ten or more. V and J are TRBV27 and TRBJ2-7, with 9 bases identical to TRBD1. CDR3 length: 16 amino acids. V gave up 3 bases and J gave up 9 bases; unmatched junction bases: 15. Germline assignment: CDR1 MNHEY and CDR2 SMNVEV (reference sequence). This CDR3 is CASSFRGAGTGLRQYF. DNA for the CDR3: TGTGCCAGCAGTTTTAGGGGCGCAGGGACAGGGCTGAGGCAGTACTTC.

This clonotype has at least ten counts. The CDR3 sequence is CASSSRQGSGEQYF. CDR3 in DNA: TGTGCCAGCAGCTCCAGACAGGGGAGCGGCGAGCAGTACTTC. The rearrangement links TRBV7-3 to TRBJ2-7, with 8 bases matching TRBD1. The CDR3 covers 14 residues. V dropped 4 bases and J dropped 6; count of bases not matched to a gene: 8. Germline-derived CDR1 and CDR2 are SGHTA and FQGTGA.

In nucleotides, the CDR3 is TGTGCCAGCAGCTTAATCCCTGGACAGGGCCCTCCGAACACCGGGGAGCTGTTTTTT. It is translated as CASSLIPGQGPPNTGELFF. The chain combines TRBV7-3 with TRBJ2-2; TRBD1 agrees at 8 bases. This CDR3 is built from 19 residues. V gave up 1 base and J gave up 0 bases; unmatched junction bases: 10. The V gene's germline CDR1 is SGHTA and CDR2 FQGTGA.

This clonotype was detected many times. This chain connects TRBV28 to TRBJ2-7, with TRBD2 matching over 7 bases. The trim removed 5 bases at V and 2 bases at J, leaving 9 bases unmatched. The CDR3 totals 15 residues. CDR1 is MDHEN and CDR2 is SYDVKM in the germline V gene. This CDR3 is CASSPGLVAAYEQYF. Here the CDR3 DNA reads TGTGCCAGCAGTCCCGGACTAGTGGCGGCCTACGAGCAGTACTTC.

This clonotype was found many times. The chain has TRBV6-2 or TRBV6-3 and TRBJ1-1, with 8 bases that match TRBD1. Germline CDR1 reads MNHEY; CDR2 reads SVGEGT. The CDR3 totals 18 residues. V gave up 0 bases and J gave up 1 base; unmatched junction bases: 10. The CDR3 DNA reads TGTGCCAGCAGTTACTCAAGTTCGCAGGGGGCCTCGAACACTGAAGCTTTCTTT. It encodes CASSYSSSQGASNTEAFF.

V usage is TRBV27 and J usage is TRBJ2-7; 12 bases agree with TRBD2. Germline V gives CDR1 MNHEY, CDR2 SMNVEV (reference sequence). The length of the CDR3 is 16 residues. V was clipped by 2 bases and J by 6 bases; unmatched bases: 8. The CDR3 coding sequence is TGTGCCAGCAGTTTACTCGGACTAGCGGGAAGGGGCGAGCAGTACTTC. Translated, it gives CASSLLGLAGRGEQYF.

This clonotype was seen repeatedly, ten times or more. The CDR3 DNA sequence: TGTGCCAGCAGCCCCCAGGGACTAGCCATCAGGGAGCAGTACTTC. This sequence encodes CASSPQGLAIREQYF. The rearrangement uses TRBV12-3 or TRBV12-4 and TRBJ2-7, with 9 bases matching TRBD2. V was pared by 6 bases and J by 7 bases, with 13 bases of the junction left unmatched. There are 15 residues in the CDR3.

This clonotype was counted a few times. This clone may be a read error of a much larger clone one base away. This rearrangement joins TRBV6-1 to TRBJ1-2, with 7 positions matching TRBD1. Germline V gives CDR1 MNHNS, CDR2 SASEGT. The CDR3 is made up of 14 amino acids. The CDR3 loop reads CAGSPGTVFIGYTF. As DNA, the CDR3 is TGTGCCGGCAGCCCCGGGACAGTTTTTATTGGCTACACCTTC.

The count of this clonotype is one. The rearrangement uses TRBV6-5 and TRBJ1-5; TRBD1 is a possible D gene (6 bases). V shed 0 bases and J shed 3 bases, with 9 bases lying between them. The germline V gene encodes CDR1 MNHEY and CDR2 SVGAGI. The CDR3 is 15 residues long. CDR3 residues: CASSYSTGYNQPQHF. DNA for the CDR3: TGTGCCAGCAGTTACTCGACAGGTTACAATCAGCCCCAGCATTTT.

In this sample, this clonotype turned up many times. The genes are TRBV28 and TRBJ1-5, with D possibly TRBD1 on 6 matching bases. The germline V and J ends were trimmed by 6 bases and 4 bases, with 13 bases remaining between them. The CDR3 is 14 residues long. Germline V lookup: CDR1 MDHEN, CDR2 SYDVKM. CDR3 DNA sequence: TGTGCCAGCAGACAGGACAGTTATAATCAGCCCCAGCATTTT. Translating it yields CASRQDSYNQPQHF. Full variable domain (outside the CDR3, taken from reference TRBV28 and TRBJ1-5): DVKVTQSSRYLVKRTGEKVFLECVQDMDHENMFWYRQDPGLGLRLIYFSYDVKMKEKGDIPEGYSVSREKKERFSLILESASTNQTSMYLCASRQDSYNQPQHFGDGTRLSIL.